This entry lists 6 T cell receptor beta chains sequenced from one sample in a study of blood T cell repertoires in COVID-19. Generated by immunoSEQ multiplex PCR, the TCRdb table keeps only in-frame clones and is missing some. The sample has around 470,000 clones; 89% are singletons. The specimen was peripheral blood. The receptor source for this set is a man aged 18 to 35 with COVID-19, enrolled during active disease.

This rearrangement joins TRBV29-1 to TRBJ2-3; a weak D match, TRBD2 (6 bases). This CDR3 spans 15 amino acids. From germline, CDR1 is SQVTM and CDR2 ANQGSEA. V lost 7 bases and J 2 bases, leaving 19 bases between the germline ends. The CDR3 protein is CSGEVTDPPTDTQYF. The CDR3 nucleotides read TGCAGCGGGGAGGTAACAGACCCTCCCACAGATACGCAGTATTTT.

V usage is TRBV13 and J usage is TRBJ2-1; 9 bases map to TRBD2. Germline trimming cut 5 bases from V and 1 base from J; bases unmatched to any gene: 21. Germline V gene data show CDR1 as PRHDT and CDR2 as FYEKMQ (reference sequence). This CDR3 spans 21 amino acids. The DNA for the CDR3 is TGTGCCAGCAGCCCCACACCGGGACGGTGGGAGCTAGCGGGATCCTACAATGAGCAGTTCTTC. This codes for CASSPTPGRWELAGSYNEQFF.

The V call is TRBV7-9, the J call TRBJ2-7, with TRBD1 identical over 8 bases. CDR1 SEHNR and CDR2 FQNEAQ come from the germline V gene (reference sequence). This CDR3 has 16 amino acids. V lost 6 bases to trimming and J lost 2 bases; unmatched junction nucleotides: 12. CDR3 DNA: TGTGCCAGCAGTTCTAACGTGGGACAGGACCCCTACGAGCAGTACTTC. It translates to CASSSNVGQDPYEQYF.

This clone was recorded once. The rearrangement joins TRBV11-3 to TRBJ1-4, with a possible D match to TRBD1 (5 bases). The CDR3 covers 13 residues. The germline V and J ends were trimmed by 5 bases and 11 bases, with 15 bases remaining between them. Germline V gives CDR1 SGHNT, CDR2 YENEEA. This CDR3 reads CASSTSEGRKLFF. CDR3 DNA sequence: TGTGCCAGCAGCACTAGTGAGGGGAGGAAACTGTTTTTT.

V gene TRBV11-2 combines with J gene TRBJ1-5, with 10 positions matching TRBD1. Trimming at V came to 4 bases and at J to 2 bases, leaving 2 bases not matched to a gene. Germline V gene lookup returns CDR1 SGHAT and CDR2 FQNNGV. The CDR3 sequence is 15 residues long. The CDR3 nucleotides read TGTGCCAGCAGCTCCGGACAGGGGGGCAATCAGCCCCAGCATTTT. Translating gives CASSSGQGGNQPQHF.

The chain carries TRBV7-6 and TRBJ2-7, with TRBD2 identical over 10 bases. Trimming cost V 1 base and J 1 base; bases outside gene matches: 10. This CDR3 spans 18 amino acids. Germline V CDR1 and CDR2: SGHVS, FNYEAQ. For the CDR3, the DNA is TGTGCCAGCAGCTTAGAGGGACTAGCGAGGAGACTTTCCTACGAGCAGTACTTC. This sequence encodes CASSLEGLARRLSYEQYF.